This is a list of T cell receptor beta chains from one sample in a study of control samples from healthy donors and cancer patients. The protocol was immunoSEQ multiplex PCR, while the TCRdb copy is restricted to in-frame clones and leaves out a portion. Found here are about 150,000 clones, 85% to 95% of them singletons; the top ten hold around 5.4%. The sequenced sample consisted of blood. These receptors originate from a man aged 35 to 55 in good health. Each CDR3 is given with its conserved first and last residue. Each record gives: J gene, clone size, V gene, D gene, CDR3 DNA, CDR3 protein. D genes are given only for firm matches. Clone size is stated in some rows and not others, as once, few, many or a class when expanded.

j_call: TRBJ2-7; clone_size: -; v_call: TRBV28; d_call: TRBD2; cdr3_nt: TGTGCCAGCAGTCCTAGCGGCTCCTACGAGCAGTACTTC; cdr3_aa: CASSPSGSYEQYF
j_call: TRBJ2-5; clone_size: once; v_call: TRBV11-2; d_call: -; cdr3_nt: TGTGCCAGCGCTGGGGGCATACAAGAGACCCAGTACTTC; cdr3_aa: CASAGGIQETQYF
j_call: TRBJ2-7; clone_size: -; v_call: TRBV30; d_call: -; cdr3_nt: TGTGCCTGGAGTGTACGGGCGGCCTACGAGCAGTACTTC; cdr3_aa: CAWSVRAAYEQYF
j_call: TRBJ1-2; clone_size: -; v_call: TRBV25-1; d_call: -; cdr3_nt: TGTGCCAGCAGTGACCCGGGAGGGAGGGACTATGGCTACACCTTC; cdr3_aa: CASSDPGGRDYGYTF
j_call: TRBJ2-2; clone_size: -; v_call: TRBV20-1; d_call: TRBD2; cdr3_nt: TGCAGTGCTAGTCCCAGCGGGGGGAACACCGGGGAGCTGTTTTTT; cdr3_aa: CSASPSGGNTGELFF
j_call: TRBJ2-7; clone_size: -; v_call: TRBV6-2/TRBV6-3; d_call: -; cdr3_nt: TGTGCCAGCAGTTACTCGGGCAGGGGCGAGCAGTACTTC; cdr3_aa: CASSYSGRGEQYF
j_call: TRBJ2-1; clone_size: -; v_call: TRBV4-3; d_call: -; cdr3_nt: TGCGCCAGCAGCCAAGAGGTCGGGACAACTCCGAAGCAGTTCTTC; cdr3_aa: CASSQEVGTTPKQFF
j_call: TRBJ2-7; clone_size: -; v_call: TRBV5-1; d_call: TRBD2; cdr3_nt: TGCGCCAGCAGCTTGGGCGGGGGGGCATACTACGAGCAGTACTTC; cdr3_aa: CASSLGGGAYYEQYF
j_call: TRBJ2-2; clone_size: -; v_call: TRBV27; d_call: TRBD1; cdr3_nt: TGTGCCAGCAGTTCGAGGGGGCTTTTATTCACCGGGGAGCTGTTTTTT; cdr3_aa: CASSSRGLLFTGELFF
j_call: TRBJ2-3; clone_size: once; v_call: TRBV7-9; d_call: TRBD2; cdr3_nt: TGTGCCAGCAGCTTTCAGCGGGGGGGTAGCAGCACAGATACGCAGTATTTT; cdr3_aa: CASSFQRGGSSTDTQYF
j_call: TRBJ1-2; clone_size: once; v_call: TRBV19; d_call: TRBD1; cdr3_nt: TGTGCCAGTAGTCAGGGGGCGCGAGATGGCTACACCTTC; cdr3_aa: CASSQGARDGYTF
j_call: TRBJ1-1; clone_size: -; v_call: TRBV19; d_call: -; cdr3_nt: TGTGCCAGTAGTATACGGGGCCAAGGGGCTAACACTGAAGCTTTCTTT; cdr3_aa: CASSIRGQGANTEAFF
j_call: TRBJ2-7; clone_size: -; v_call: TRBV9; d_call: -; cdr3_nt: TGTGCCAGCAGTTTCGGAAAAGACAGTCCCTCCTACGAGCAGTACTTC; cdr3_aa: CASSFGKDSPSYEQYF
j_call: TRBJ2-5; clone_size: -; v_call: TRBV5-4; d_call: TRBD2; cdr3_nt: TGTGCCAGCAGAAATAGCGGGGGAAAAGAGACCCAGTACTTC; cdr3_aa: CASRNSGGKETQYF
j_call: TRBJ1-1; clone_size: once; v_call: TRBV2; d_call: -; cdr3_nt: TGTGCCAGCAGATCGACAGTCCTGAACACTGAAGCTTTCTTT; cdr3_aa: CASRSTVLNTEAFF
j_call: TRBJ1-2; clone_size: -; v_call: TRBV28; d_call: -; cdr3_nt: TGTGCCAGCAGACGGGCAGATGGCTACACCTTC; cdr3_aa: CASRRADGYTF
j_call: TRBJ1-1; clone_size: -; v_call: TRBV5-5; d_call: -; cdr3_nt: TGTGCCAGCAGCTTGTATGGTTATACTGAAGCTTTCTTT; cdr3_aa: CASSLYGYTEAFF
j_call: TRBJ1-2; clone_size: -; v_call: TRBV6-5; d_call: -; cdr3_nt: TGTGCCAGCAGTTACAGGGCCTATGGCTACACCTTC; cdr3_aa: CASSYRAYGYTF
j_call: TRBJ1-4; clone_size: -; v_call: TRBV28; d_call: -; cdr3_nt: TGTGCCAGCAGTTCCAAGGGCAGGGGTAAGACTAATGAAAAACTGTTTTTT; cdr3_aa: CASSSKGRGKTNEKLFF
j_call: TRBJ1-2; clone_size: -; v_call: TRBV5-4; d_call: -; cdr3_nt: TGTGCCAGCAGCTTGGCAGCCCAGAGCGGCTACACCTTC; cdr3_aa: CASSLAAQSGYTF
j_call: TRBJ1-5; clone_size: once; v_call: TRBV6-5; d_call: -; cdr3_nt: TGTGCCAGCAGTTACTCTCAGGGATCGGACCAGCCCCAGCATTTT; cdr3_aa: CASSYSQGSDQPQHF
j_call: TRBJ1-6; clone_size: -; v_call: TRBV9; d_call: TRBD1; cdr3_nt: TGTGCCAGCAGCGGGGGGACAGGGGAGATTTCACCCCTCCACTTT; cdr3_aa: CASSGGTGEISPLHF
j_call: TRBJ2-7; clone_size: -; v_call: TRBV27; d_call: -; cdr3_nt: TGTGCCAGCAGTTGGGGGGCCCGGGGGTACGAGCAGTACTTC; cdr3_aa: CASSWGARGYEQYF
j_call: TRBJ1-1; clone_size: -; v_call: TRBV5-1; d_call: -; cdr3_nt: TGCGCCAGCAGCTTGAATGGGGGTAATGAAGCTTTCTTT; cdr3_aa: CASSLNGGNEAFF
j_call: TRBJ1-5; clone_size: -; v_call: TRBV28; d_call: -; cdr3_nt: TGTGCCAGCAGCCCCCCAGCCGGGGCCCTTTATAGCAATCAGCCCCAGCATTTT; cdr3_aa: CASSPPAGALYSNQPQHF
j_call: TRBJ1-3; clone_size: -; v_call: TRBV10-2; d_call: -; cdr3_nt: TGCGCCAGCAGTCGCGGGCTTGACGGAAACACCATATATTTT; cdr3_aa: CASSRGLDGNTIYF
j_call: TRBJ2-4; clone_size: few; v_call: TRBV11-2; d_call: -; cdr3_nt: TGTGCCAGCCGGGACGCCAAAAACATTCAGTACTTC; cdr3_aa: CASRDAKNIQYF
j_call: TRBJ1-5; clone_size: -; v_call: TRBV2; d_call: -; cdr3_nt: TGTGCCAGCAGTGACACAGATAGCAATCAGCCCCAGCATTTT; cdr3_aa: CASSDTDSNQPQHF
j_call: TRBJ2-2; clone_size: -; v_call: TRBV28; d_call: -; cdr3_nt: TGTGCCAGCAGTTTATGGGACAGGGCGGGGGCCGGGGAGCTGTTTTTT; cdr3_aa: CASSLWDRAGAGELFF
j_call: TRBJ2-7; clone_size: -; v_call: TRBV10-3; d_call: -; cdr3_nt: TGTGCCATCAGTGAATGGCAGGGGACCTACGAGCAGTACTTC; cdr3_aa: CAISEWQGTYEQYF
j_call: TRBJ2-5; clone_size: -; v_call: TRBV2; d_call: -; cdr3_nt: TGTGCCAGCAGCGTAATTAAGGAGACCCAGTACTTC; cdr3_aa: CASSVIKETQYF
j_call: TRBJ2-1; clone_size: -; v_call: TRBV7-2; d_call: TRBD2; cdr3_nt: TGTGCCAGCAGCTGGCTTAGCGGGGCCGATGAGCAGTTCTTC; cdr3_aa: CASSWLSGADEQFF
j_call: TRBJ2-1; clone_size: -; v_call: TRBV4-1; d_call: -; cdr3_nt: TGCGCCAGCAGCCAAGATCACCAGCAAATGTTCTACAATGAGCAGTTCTTC; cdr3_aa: CASSQDHQQMFYNEQFF
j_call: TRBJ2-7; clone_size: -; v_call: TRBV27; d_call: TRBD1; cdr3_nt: TGTGCCAGCAGCTCTTTCCAGTCCGGGACAGGGAAGTTATACGAGCAGTACTTC; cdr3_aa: CASSSFQSGTGKLYEQYF
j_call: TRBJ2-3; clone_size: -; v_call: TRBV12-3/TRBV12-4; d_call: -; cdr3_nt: TGTGCCAGCAGTCACGGGCCGGGCATGCAGTATTTT; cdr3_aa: CASSHGPGMQYF
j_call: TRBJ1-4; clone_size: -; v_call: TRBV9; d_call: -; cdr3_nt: TGTGCCAGCAGCGTAGGAGACACACGTCAACTGTTTTTT; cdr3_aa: CASSVGDTRQLFF
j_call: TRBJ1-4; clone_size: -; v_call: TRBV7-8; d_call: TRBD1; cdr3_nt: TGTGCCAGCAGCCGGGACAGGGGGGGAGAAAAACTGTTTTTT; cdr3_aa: CASSRDRGGEKLFF
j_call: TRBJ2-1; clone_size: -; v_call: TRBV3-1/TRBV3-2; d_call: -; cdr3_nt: TGTGCCAGCAGCCAAAGTCCTATCGAGCAGTTCTTC; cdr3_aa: CASSQSPIEQFF
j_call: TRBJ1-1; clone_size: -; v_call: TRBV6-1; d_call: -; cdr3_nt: TGTGCCAGCAGTGAAGGCGGGGGGAGCACTGAAGCTTTCTTT; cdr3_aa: CASSEGGGSTEAFF
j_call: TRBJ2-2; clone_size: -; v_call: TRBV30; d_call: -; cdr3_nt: TGTGCCTGGAGTGTAAAAGGGGGGCCGGTCACCGGGGAGCTGTTTTTT; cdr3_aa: CAWSVKGGPVTGELFF
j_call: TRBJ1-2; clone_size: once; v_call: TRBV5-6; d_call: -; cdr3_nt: TGTGCCAGCAGCTTGGTGGTTGTGAGGGGCGCCGAGTATGGCTACACCTTC; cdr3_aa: CASSLVVVRGAEYGYTF
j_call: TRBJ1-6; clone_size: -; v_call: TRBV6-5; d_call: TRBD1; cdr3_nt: TGTGCCAGCAGCAACCGGGACAGGGGTGATTCACCCCTCCACTTT; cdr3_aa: CASSNRDRGDSPLHF
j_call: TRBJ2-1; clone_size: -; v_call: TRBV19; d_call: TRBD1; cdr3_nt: TGTGCCAGTGGCAGGGGGACAGGGGGCTTTAGCTCCTACAATGAGCAGTTCTTC; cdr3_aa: CASGRGTGGFSSYNEQFF
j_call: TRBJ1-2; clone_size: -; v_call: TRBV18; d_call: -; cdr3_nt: TGTGCCAGCTCACCCCCCCTACCCTATGGCTACACCTTC; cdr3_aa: CASSPPLPYGYTF
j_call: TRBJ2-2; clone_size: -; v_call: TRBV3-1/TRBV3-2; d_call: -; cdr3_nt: TGTGCCAGCAGCCACAGGGCAGGGAGATCCGGGGAGCTGTTTTTT; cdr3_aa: CASSHRAGRSGELFF